The 7 T cell receptor beta chains listed next were all sequenced from one sample in a study of a mutant IDH1 vaccine in newly diagnosed glioma. Profiling relied on immunoSEQ multiplex PCR, and the TCRdb table lists in-frame clones only, not all of them. The sample comprises over 55,000 clones, around 80% of which are singletons, and 7.5% to 10% rests with the top ten. These receptors' targets are unknown. Documented time point: week 23, last vaccination. Each dose delivered 300 ug of mutant IDH1 20-mer peptide subcutaneously with imiquimod. Sequencing used PBMCs, obtained from a glioma patient whose treatment included an IDH1 peptide vaccine. The receptors shown here come from a woman aged 40 to 55 with glioma. Some clones in this sample may be carry-over from other donors' samples.

The V gene is TRBV7-9, the J gene TRBJ2-7; TRBD1 matches at 12 bases. This CDR3 has 16 residues. Germline CDR1 is SEHNR and CDR2 is FQNEAQ (reference sequence). The trim removed 5 bases at V and 6 bases at J, leaving 11 bases unmatched. The CDR3 region has the DNA TGTGCCAGCAGCCCACCAACGGGGACAGGGGGCCGCGAGCAGTACTTC. Its protein is CASSPPTGTGGREQYF.

This clone is deemed medium-sized (0.01 to 0.1%). The chain couples TRBV30 to TRBJ1-1; D may be TRBD1 (5 bases). Germline V gene sequence: CDR1 GTSNPN, CDR2 SVGIG (reference sequence). The CDR3 has 12 residues. Trimming left V 7 bases short and J 6 bases short, with 15 bases between. CDR3 bases: TGTGCCTCCCAGGGTGGTAAGGCTGAAGCTTTCTTT. Its translation is CASQGGKAEAFF.

This clone was detected only once. This chain joins TRBV2 and TRBJ2-7, with 10 bases fitting TRBD2. Germline-derived CDR1 and CDR2 are SNHLY and FYNNEI. V lost 3 bases, J lost 3 bases, and 5 bases stayed unmatched. The CDR3 spans 15 residues. The CDR3: CASSDFEREGYEQYF. The CDR3 DNA reads as TGTGCCAGCAGTGATTTTGAGCGGGAGGGCTACGAGCAGTACTTC.

The DNA for the CDR3 is TGTGCCAGCAGCTCGGTGGGGGCTGAAGATACGCAGTATTTT. Translating it yields CASSSVGAEDTQYF. The chain uses TRBV5-4 and TRBJ2-3, with D possibly being TRBD1 (6 bases). The CDR3 runs to 14 residues. V lost 3 bases, J lost 5 bases, and 13 bases lay in between. Germline CDR1 is SGHNT and CDR2 is YYREEE (reference sequence).

This chain connects TRBV5-1 to TRBJ1-1; weak D call: TRBD1 (5 bases). The CDR3 is made up of 13 amino acids. Looked up from germline, CDR1 is SGHRS and CDR2 is YFSETQ. The V end lost 4 bases, the J end lost 6 bases, and 13 bases lay between the germline ends. The CDR3 nucleotides are TGCGCCAGCAGCCCTCAGGGTTGGGCTGAAGCTTTCTTT. It specifies CASSPQGWAEAFF.

The gene calls are TRBV5-1 and TRBJ1-1; weak D call: TRBD1 (6 bases). The CDR3 consists of 13 residues. V lost 5 bases and J 0 bases, leaving 8 bases between the germline ends. The V gene's germline CDR1 is SGHRS and CDR2 YFSETQ. The CDR3 DNA sequence: TGCGCCAGCAGAAGGGACATGAACACTGAAGCTTTCTTT. It encodes CASRRDMNTEAFF.

The chain is built from TRBV4-1 and TRBJ1-5, with TRBD1 matching 10 bases. This CDR3 spans 17 amino acids. Germline CDR1 is MGHRA and CDR2 is YSYEKL. V dropped 1 base and J dropped 5; count of bases not matched to a gene: 8. Written as DNA, the CDR3 is TGCGCCAGCAGCCAAGTTGGGACAGGGGACGAAGATCAGCCCCAGCATTTT. It yields the protein CASSQVGTGDEDQPQHF.